A selection of T cell receptor beta chains follows, all from one sample in a study of blood T cell repertoires in COVID-19. Produced via immunoSEQ multiplex PCR; TCRdb's table is partial and in-frame only. The table lists approximately 65,000 clones, under 80% of them singletons, with about half in the top ten. Sequencing used PBMCs or T cells enriched from blood (not recorded which). The source of these receptors is a woman aged 60-75 years who had been exposed to COVID-19. The CDR3 runs from the conserved cysteine through the conserved F or W. D genes are given only for firm matches. For some rows the clone size is stated as once, few or many, or as a class when expanded; others skip it.

size: -; D: -; V: TRBV7-2; J: TRBJ1-6; length: 13; DNA: TGTGCCAGCAGCTTACGGCGGGACTCACCCCTCCACTTT; CDR3: CASSLRRDSPLHF
size: -; D: TRBD1; V: TRBV19; J: TRBJ2-2; length: 13; DNA: TGTGCCAGTGACACAGGGGCCACCGGGGAGCTGTTTTTT; CDR3: CASDTGATGELFF
size: -; D: -; V: TRBV3-1/TRBV3-2; J: TRBJ2-2; length: 13; DNA: TGTGCCAGTCAACAGGGAAACACCGGGGAGCTGTTTTTT; CDR3: CASQQGNTGELFF
size: -; D: -; V: TRBV11-2; J: TRBJ2-5; length: 14; DNA: TGTGCCAGCAGCTTAGACAGGCGTCAAGAGACCCAGTACTTC; CDR3: CASSLDRRQETQYF
size: -; D: -; V: TRBV11-2; J: TRBJ2-7; length: 12; DNA: TGTGCCAGCAGCTTGGGGGGTTGGGAGCAGTACTTC; CDR3: CASSLGGWEQYF
size: -; D: -; V: TRBV6-1; J: TRBJ1-5; length: 18; DNA: TGTGCCAGCAGTGACTACACCACTAACAAGGTTAGCAATCAGCCCCAGCATTTT; CDR3: CASSDYTTNKVSNQPQHF
size: -; D: -; V: TRBV28; J: TRBJ1-5; length: 17; DNA: TGTGCCAGCAGCGAGGTGGTCGGAGGGATTAGGGATCAGCCCCAGCATTTT; CDR3: CASSEVVGGIRDQPQHF
size: -; D: TRBD1; V: TRBV25-1; J: TRBJ2-7; length: 14; DNA: TGTGCCAGCAGTGACCAACAGGGGGACTACGAGCAGTACTTC; CDR3: CASSDQQGDYEQYF
size: -; D: -; V: TRBV30; J: TRBJ1-6; length: 14; DNA: TGTGCCTGGGCAGGGGTCCCCTATAATTCACCCCTCCACTTT; CDR3: CAWAGVPYNSPLHF
size: -; D: -; V: TRBV19; J: TRBJ2-5; length: 14; DNA: TGTGCCAGTAGATTGACAGGCCGGAGAGAGACCCAGTACTTC; CDR3: CASRLTGRRETQYF
size: few; D: -; V: TRBV5-4; J: TRBJ2-7; length: 15; DNA: TGTGCCAGCAGCTTGGGCCGACTGGGCTCCTACGAGCAGTACTTC; CDR3: CASSLGRLGSYEQYF
size: few; D: TRBD2; V: TRBV28; J: TRBJ2-1; length: 18; DNA: TGTGCCAGCAGTTTCACTGCGTTGGGGGCGGGGGGCCCGAGGCAGCAGTTCTTC; CDR3: CASSFTALGAGGPRQQFF
size: -; D: TRBD2; V: TRBV2; J: TRBJ2-7; length: 13; DNA: TGTGCCAGCAGGATCGGGGGGGGGCGAGAGCAGTACTTC; CDR3: CASRIGGGREQYF
size: -; D: -; V: TRBV18; J: TRBJ1-1; length: 14; DNA: TGTGCCAGCTCACTAGAGGGACTTAACACTGAAGCTTTCTTT; CDR3: CASSLEGLNTEAFF
size: -; D: -; V: TRBV27; J: TRBJ2-3; length: 13; DNA: TGTGCCAGCAGCTACAGGGTCGCAGATACGCAGTATTTT; CDR3: CASSYRVADTQYF
size: few; D: -; V: TRBV6-2/TRBV6-3; J: TRBJ1-1; length: 13; DNA: TGTGCCAGCAGTTACCCAGGGAACACTGAAGCTTTCTTT; CDR3: CASSYPGNTEAFF
size: few; D: -; V: TRBV5-8; J: TRBJ2-7; length: 11; DNA: TGTGCCAGCAGCAGCTACCTCGAGCAGTACTTC; CDR3: CASSSYLEQYF
size: -; D: -; V: TRBV5-6; J: TRBJ1-6; length: 13; DNA: TGTGCCAGCAGCCAGGTGGTCGGTTCACCCCTCCACTTT; CDR3: CASSQVVGSPLHF
size: -; D: -; V: TRBV7-2; J: TRBJ1-2; length: 14; DNA: TGTGCCAGCGGTCCTGGGGGGAGTGTTTATGGCTACACCTTC; CDR3: CASGPGGSVYGYTF
size: -; D: -; V: TRBV10-3; J: TRBJ1-3; length: 13; DNA: TGTGCCAGCAAGGAGTTCTCTGGAAACACCATATATTTT; CDR3: CASKEFSGNTIYF
size: -; D: -; V: TRBV4-3; J: TRBJ1-1; length: 14; DNA: TGCGCCAGCAGCCAAGGGGTTCGGGACACTGAAGCTTTCTTT; CDR3: CASSQGVRDTEAFF
size: once; D: -; V: TRBV7-2; J: TRBJ1-6; length: 14; DNA: TGTGCCAGCAGCTCCCCCCGGGGGGATTCACCCCTCCACTTT; CDR3: CASSSPRGDSPLHF
size: many; D: -; V: TRBV28; J: TRBJ2-7; length: 15; DNA: TGTGCCAGCAGTTCGTATCAGGGGACCTCCTACGAGCAGTACTTC; CDR3: CASSSYQGTSYEQYF
size: once; D: TRBD2; V: TRBV13; J: TRBJ2-3; length: 16; DNA: TGTGCCAGCAGCCATTTAGCGGGGGGACACACAGATACGCAGTATTTT; CDR3: CASSHLAGGHTDTQYF
size: -; D: -; V: TRBV25-1; J: TRBJ1-1; length: 13; DNA: TGTGCCAGCCGTACTGGGGCGAACACTGAAGCTTTCTTT; CDR3: CASRTGANTEAFF
size: -; D: -; V: TRBV10-2; J: TRBJ2-7; length: 13; DNA: TGCGCCAGCAGCCCGGGATCTTCCTACGAGCAGTACTTC; CDR3: CASSPGSSYEQYF
size: -; D: -; V: TRBV6-6; J: TRBJ2-7; length: 15; DNA: TGTGCCAGCAGCGGGGCGGACAGTGAGTCCTACGAGCAGTACTTC; CDR3: CASSGADSESYEQYF